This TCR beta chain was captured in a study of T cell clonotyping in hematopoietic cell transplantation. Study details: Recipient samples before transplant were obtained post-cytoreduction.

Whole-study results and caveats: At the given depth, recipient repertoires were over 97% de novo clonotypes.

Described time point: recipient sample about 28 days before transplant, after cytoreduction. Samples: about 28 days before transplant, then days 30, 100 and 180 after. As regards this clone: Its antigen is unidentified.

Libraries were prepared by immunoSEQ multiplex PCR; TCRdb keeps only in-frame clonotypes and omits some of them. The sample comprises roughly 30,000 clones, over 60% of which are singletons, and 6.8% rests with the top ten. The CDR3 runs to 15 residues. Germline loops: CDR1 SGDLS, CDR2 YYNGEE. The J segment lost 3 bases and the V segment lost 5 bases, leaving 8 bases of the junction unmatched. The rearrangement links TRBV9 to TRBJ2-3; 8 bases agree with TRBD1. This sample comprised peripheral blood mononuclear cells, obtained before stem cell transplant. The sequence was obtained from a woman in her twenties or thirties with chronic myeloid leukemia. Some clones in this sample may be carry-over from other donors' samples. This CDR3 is CASRGTGQVTDTQYF. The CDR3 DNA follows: TGTGCCAGCAGGGGGACGGGACAGGTAACAGATACGCAGTATTTT. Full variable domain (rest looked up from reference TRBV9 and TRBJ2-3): DSGVTQTPKHLITATGQRVTLRCSPRSGDLSVYWYQQSLDQGLQFLIQYYNGEERAKGNILERFSAQQFPDLHSELNLSSLELGDSALYFCASRGTGQVTDTQYFGPGTRLTVL.